Below are 25 T cell receptor beta chains sequenced from a single sample in a study of blood T cell repertoires in COVID-19. This table comes from immunoSEQ multiplex PCR, and its TCRdb copy is limited to in-frame clones, with some not included. The data show 190,000 or so clones, with around 82% seen just once and 7.5% to 10% held by the top ten. Sequencing was performed on peripheral blood. The origin of the receptors is a woman aged 80 or older with acute or convalescent COVID-19.

The J gene is TRBJ1-1, the V gene TRBV9; 7 bases are a match to TRBD1. V was clipped by 2 bases and J by 5 bases; unmatched bases: 9. CDR1 and CDR2 from the germline V gene are SGDLS and YYNGEE. This CDR3 is 15 amino acids long. In DNA form, the CDR3 reads TGTGCCAGCAGCGTGACCGGACAGGCAGGGACTGAAGCTTTCTTT. Translation: CASSVTGQAGTEAFF.

The V gene is TRBV27, the J gene TRBJ2-1; the D gene is possibly TRBD2 (6 bases). Trimming cost V 4 bases and J 0 bases, with 7 bases left between them. Germline assignment: CDR1 MNHEY and CDR2 SMNVEV (reference sequence). The CDR3 contains 14 residues. The CDR3 DNA follows: TGTGCCAGCAGTTCCGGGAGCTCCTACAATGAGCAGTTCTTC. It is translated as CASSSGSSYNEQFF.

The J gene is TRBJ1-5, the V gene TRBV24-1; a possible D gene is TRBD1 (5 bases). CDR3 size: 15 residues. V lost 5 bases, J lost 2 bases, and 12 bases lay in between. Germline V lookup: CDR1 KGHDR, CDR2 SFDVKD. CDR3 nucleotides: TGTGCCACCAGTGGGGGGGGGTCCGGCAATCAGCCCCAGCATTTT. Protein product: CATSGGGSGNQPQHF.

The V gene is TRBV5-1, the J gene TRBJ2-5; 11 bases map to TRBD2. In germline, CDR1 is SGHRS, CDR2 YFSETQ. The J segment lost 5 bases and the V segment lost 4 bases, leaving 4 bases of the junction unmatched. The CDR3 has 14 amino acids. Written as DNA, the CDR3 is TGCGCCAGCAGCACTAGCGGGAGTCATGAGACCCAGTACTTC. Translating it yields CASSTSGSHETQYF.

The chain has TRBV7-2 and TRBJ1-5, with a possible D match to TRBD1 (6 bases). Germline CDR1 and CDR2: SGHTA and FQGNSA. CDR3 length: 15 amino acids. Trimming shortened V by 1 base and J by 2 bases, and 9 bases separated the two germline ends. The CDR3 here is CASSLEGDGNQPQHF. The CDR3 nucleotides read TGTGCCAGCAGCTTAGAGGGGGACGGCAATCAGCCCCAGCATTTT.

The V call is TRBV11-3, the J call TRBJ2-2; weak D call: TRBD1 (5 bases). CDR3 size: 13 residues. Per the germline V gene, CDR1 is SGHNT and CDR2 is YENEEA. The V gene lost 5 bases and the J gene lost 7 bases, with 11 bases spanning the gap. The CDR3 reads CASSQHRGGELFF. The CDR3 DNA is TGTGCCAGCAGCCAGCATAGGGGCGGGGAGCTGTTTTTT.

The chain recombines TRBV6-5 with TRBJ2-5, with D possibly TRBD2 on 7 matching bases. Germline V lookup: CDR1 MNHEY, CDR2 SVGAGI. The CDR3 consists of 12 residues. Trimming shortened V by 8 bases and J by 4 bases, and 11 bases separated the two germline ends. CDR3 amino acids: CASARGAETQYF. The CDR3 DNA follows: TGTGCCAGCGCCCGGGGGGCAGAGACCCAGTACTTC.

This chain joins TRBV24-1 and TRBJ2-3; 11 bases map to TRBD2. Germline V CDR1 and CDR2: KGHDR, SFDVKD. Trimming at V came to 4 bases and at J to 4 bases, leaving 12 bases not matched to a gene. This CDR3 is 18 amino acids long. CDR3 nucleotides: TGTGCCACCAGTGACCGGGGACGGCCGGGACTAGCGGCAGATACGCAGTATTTT. This codes for CATSDRGRPGLAADTQYF.

The chain has TRBV9 and TRBJ2-3, with TRBD2 as a possible D gene (6 bases). The CDR3 consists of 15 residues. V was trimmed by 3 bases and J by 2 bases, leaving 13 bases between them. CDR1 and CDR2 from the germline V gene are SGDLS and YYNGEE. The chain's CDR3 is CASSAWGLHTDTQYF. The DNA for the CDR3 is TGTGCCAGCAGCGCCTGGGGACTTCACACAGATACGCAGTATTTT.

V is TRBV6-2 or TRBV6-3 and J is TRBJ2-5; no definite D call. The germline V and J ends were trimmed by 5 bases and 4 bases, with 8 bases remaining between them. CDR1 and CDR2 (germline): MNHEY, SVGEGT. The CDR3 length is 12 residues. The CDR3 loop is CASSEVGETQYF. CDR3 coding DNA: TGTGCCAGCAGTGAGGTGGGAGAGACCCAGTACTTC.

V gene TRBV18 combines with J gene TRBJ1-5; TRBD1 is a possible D gene (5 bases). Trimming shortened V by 6 bases and J by 7 bases, and 16 bases separated the two germline ends. Looked up from germline, CDR1 is KGHSH and CDR2 is LQKENI. There are 14 residues in the CDR3. The CDR3 sequence: CASSLDQGGQPQHF. CDR3 nucleotides: TGTGCCAGCTCTCTTGACCAGGGTGGACAGCCCCAGCATTTT.

This chain connects TRBV10-2 to TRBJ1-1; TRBD1 matches 9 bases. The CDR3 consists of 14 residues. V gave up 7 bases and J gave up 6 bases; unmatched junction bases: 9. The germline gives CDR1 WSHSY, CDR2 SAAADI. CDR3 nucleotide sequence: TGCGCCAGCATCCTGGGACAGGGTAACTCTGAAGCTTTCTTT. It translates to CASILGQGNSEAFF.

This clone was picked up one time. The chain employs TRBV5-1 and TRBJ2-1, with 7 bases aligning to TRBD2. Germline-derived CDR1 and CDR2 are SGHRS and YFSETQ. The CDR3 has 12 amino acids. The J segment lost 15 bases and the V segment lost 4 bases, leaving 10 bases of the junction unmatched. The DNA of the CDR3 is TGCGCCAGCAGCGCGGGAGAATCAAGAGCGTTCTTC. As protein: CASSAGESRAFF.

The chain has TRBV6-5 and TRBJ1-2, with 8 nucleotides matching TRBD1. The trim removed 4 bases at V and 8 bases at J, leaving 9 bases unmatched. Germline V gene sequence: CDR1 MNHEY, CDR2 SVGAGI. This CDR3 is 14 amino acids long. The CDR3 region is CASSSLRTGKGYTF. CDR3 DNA sequence: TGTGCCAGCAGTTCCCTCCGGACAGGGAAAGGCTACACCTTC.

This clone was seen a few times. Additional DNA sequences in this sample encode the identical CDR3. The chain has TRBV5-1 and TRBJ1-1; D unclear. Germline CDR1 SGHRS, CDR2 YFSETQ. Trimming left V 1 base short and J 1 base short, with 11 bases between. This CDR3 region has 15 residues. CDR3 in DNA: TGCGCCAGCAGCTTGCGAGAGGGTGGGAACACTGAAGCTTTCTTT. Protein sequence: CASSLREGGNTEAFF.

This chain uses TRBV7-8 with TRBJ2-1, with 11 bases fitting TRBD2. Trimming took 10 bases from V and 3 from J; bases not matched to a gene: 5. Germline CDR1 reads SGHVS; CDR2 reads FQNEAQ. The CDR3 runs to 14 residues. DNA of the CDR3: TGTGCCACGCTAGCGGGAGGATTCTACAATGAGCAGTTCTTC. As protein: CATLAGGFYNEQFF.

V and J are TRBV20-1 and TRBJ2-7; D not resolved. The germline V gene has CDR1 DFQATT and CDR2 SNEGSKA (reference sequence). The CDR3 is 13 amino acids. The V gene lost 3 bases and the J gene lost 2 bases, with 11 bases spanning the gap. The CDR3 spells CSASLVFPYEQYF. The CDR3 DNA reads as TGCAGTGCTAGTCTTGTGTTCCCCTACGAGCAGTACTTC.

The V call is TRBV27, the J call TRBJ2-3, with D unresolved. V was clipped by 5 bases and J by 0 bases, with 9 bases between them. Germline loops: CDR1 MNHEY, CDR2 SMNVEV (reference sequence). The CDR3 extends over 14 amino acids. The CDR3, as DNA: TGTGCCAGCAGTCCACTGGTTAGCACAGATACGCAGTATTTT. It specifies CASSPLVSTDTQYF.

The CDR3 DNA reads as TGCAGCGCCACGGGTCAGATGAACACTGAAGCTTTCTTT. Encoded protein: CSATGQMNTEAFF. The J gene is TRBJ1-1, the V gene TRBV29-1, with D unresolved. CDR1 is SQVTM, CDR2 ANQGSEA, per germline. The ends were cut back, 7 bases at V and 0 bases at J, with 12 bases in the middle. The CDR3 contains 13 residues. The variable domain in full, completed from reference TRBV29-1 and TRBJ1-1, reads SAVISQKPSRDICQRGTSLTIQCQVDSQVTMMFWYRQQPGQSLTLIATANQGSEATYESGFVIDKFPISRPNLTFSTLTVSNMSPEDSSIYLCSATGQMNTEAFFGQGTRLTVV.

This chain joins TRBV7-9 and TRBJ1-6, with D unresolved. CDR1 and CDR2 from the germline V gene are SEHNR and FQNEAQ (reference sequence). CDR3 size: 14 residues. Trimming shortened V by 1 base and J by 8 bases, and 9 bases separated the two germline ends. This CDR3 is CASSLVGQYSPLHF. The CDR3 bases are TGTGCCAGCAGCTTAGTTGGGCAGTATTCACCCCTCCACTTT.

The gene calls are TRBV5-6 and TRBJ2-2; TRBD1 might be the D (5 bases). The germline V gene has CDR1 SGHDT and CDR2 YYEEEE. V shed 7 bases and J shed 6 bases, with 10 bases lying between them. The CDR3 length is 12 residues. DNA for the CDR3: TGTGCCAGCCTAACAGGATCCGGGGAGCTGTTTTTT. Its translation: CASLTGSGELFF. The complete variable domain, with remaining parts taken from reference TRBV5-6 and TRBJ2-2, reads DAGVTQSPTHLIKTRGQQVTLRCSPKSGHDTVSWYQQALGQGPQFIFQYYEEEERQRGNFPDRFSGHQFPNYSSELNVNALLLGDSALYLCASLTGSGELFFGEGSRLTVL.

This clone was seen just once. The rearrangement uses TRBV5-6 and TRBJ2-7, with 7 bases matching TRBD1. V trimming: 5 bases; J trimming: 6 bases; junction bases outside the gene matches: 14. The CDR3 runs 15 residues. In germline, CDR1 is SGHDT, CDR2 YYEEEE. The CDR3 is CASSFGIGQATEQYF. Here the CDR3 DNA reads TGTGCCAGCAGTTTCGGAATCGGACAGGCCACCGAGCAGTACTTC.

Only one count was recorded for this clone. The chain couples TRBV4-3 to TRBJ1-4, with 7 positions matching TRBD1. The CDR3 runs 16 residues. The trim removed 3 bases at V and 5 bases at J, leaving 9 bases unmatched. Germline V gene sequence: CDR1 LGHNA, CDR2 YSLEER. Here the CDR3 reads CASSHHTGATNEKLFF. The CDR3 coding sequence is TGCGCCAGCAGCCATCACACAGGGGCCACAAATGAAAAACTGTTTTTT.

This clone was counted a few times. V usage is TRBV7-2 and J usage is TRBJ2-7; 9 positions match TRBD2. Trimming at V came to 3 bases and at J to 2 bases, leaving 14 bases not matched to a gene. The CDR3 has 18 residues. Germline V CDR1 and CDR2: SGHTA, FQGNSA. In DNA form, the CDR3 reads TGTGCCAGCAGCTTGGGCGGAATAAGCGGGGGGCCACCCTACGAGCAGTACTTC. This codes for CASSLGGISGGPPYEQYF.

This rearrangement joins TRBV7-3 to TRBJ2-1, with D possibly being TRBD1 (5 bases). Germline V gene sequence: CDR1 SGHTA, CDR2 FQGTGA. The CDR3 runs to 14 residues. The V end lost 2 bases, the J end lost 5 bases, and 10 bases lay between the germline ends. CDR3 sequence reads: CASSLSGSHNEQFF. DNA for the CDR3: TGTGCCAGCAGCTTATCAGGGTCCCACAATGAGCAGTTCTTC.